The clone carrying this T cell receptor (beta chain) has only a few counts. Its antigen is undetermined. The sample is drawn from a study of cytomegalovirus exposure and HLA in healthy donors. The CDR3 covers 14 residues. Germline CDR1 reads MNHEY; CDR2 reads SMNVEV (reference sequence). The ends were cut back, 2 bases at V and 7 bases at J, with 14 bases in the middle. Findings of the study overall: For most TCR beta V segments, an earlier analysis put the productive rate at about 87% or about 30% of the time.

The PCR was carried out with 60 Vbeta primers and 13 Jbeta primers. The data were produced by immunoSEQ multiplex PCR, yet TCRdb's version contains in-frame clones alone and is incomplete. The sample records 97,000 or so clones, roughly a tenth being singletons. The gene calls are TRBV27 and TRBJ1-1; tentatively, D is TRBD1 (6 bases). The TCR comes from a man in his forties or fifties in good health and CMV-seropositive. The sample comprised PBMCs. This CDR3 reads CASSLVFGQSEAFF. In nucleotides, the CDR3 is TGTGCCAGCAGTTTAGTTTTCGGACAGAGTGAAGCTTTCTTT.